The clone carrying this T cell receptor (beta chain) came up once. Some clones are missing from TCRdb's copy, which holds only in-frame ones; the method was immunoSEQ multiplex PCR. The sample includes roughly 45,000 clones, about 90% of them seen just once. Germline V gene lookup returns CDR1 SGDLS and CDR2 YYNGEE. The CDR3 is made up of 15 amino acids. V lost 2 bases, J lost 4 bases, and 4 bases stayed unmatched. The sample is drawn from a study of T cell changes during pregnancy in multiple sclerosis. Sequences were derived from peripheral blood, sampled in the second trimester of pregnancy. This sequence joins TRBV9 and TRBJ1-3, with 9 bases identical to TRBD1. This receptor was taken from a female donor in good health, enrolled as a control in a pregnancy study. The CDR3 is CASSVGQGRGNTIYF. The DNA for the CDR3 is TGTGCCAGCAGCGTGGGACAGGGACGGGGAAACACCATATATTTT.